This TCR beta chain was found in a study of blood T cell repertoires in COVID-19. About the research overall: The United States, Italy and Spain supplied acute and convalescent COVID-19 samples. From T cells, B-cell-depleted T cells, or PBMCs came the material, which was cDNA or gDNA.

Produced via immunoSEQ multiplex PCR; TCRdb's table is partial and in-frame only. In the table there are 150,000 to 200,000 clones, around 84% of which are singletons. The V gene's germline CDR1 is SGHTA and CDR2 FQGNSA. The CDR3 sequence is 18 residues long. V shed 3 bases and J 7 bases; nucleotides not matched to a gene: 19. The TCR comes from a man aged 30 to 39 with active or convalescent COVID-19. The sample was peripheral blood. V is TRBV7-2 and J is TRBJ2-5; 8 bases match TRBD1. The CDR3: CASSLGTGLSGATGTQYF. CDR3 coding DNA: TGTGCCAGCAGCTTGGGGACAGGACTGTCTGGCGCTACCGGGACCCAGTACTTC.